This is a list of T cell receptor beta chains from one sample in a study of a mutant IDH1 vaccine in newly diagnosed glioma. Repertoires were generated with immunoSEQ multiplex PCR, while TCRdb's copy carries only in-frame clones and drops some. The table lists about 50,000 clones, about three quarters of them singletons. Their target antigens are unknown. Sequences were derived from PBMCs, sampled from a glioma patient whose treatment included an IDH1 peptide vaccine. The receptors originated from a man aged 50-60 years with glioma. CDR3s include the opening cysteine and the closing phenylalanine or tryptophan. D genes are given only for firm matches. Size values are once, few and many counts, or a class for expanded clones, and some rows have none.

TRBJ1-2 - 17 TRBV7-2 - CASSVRTASLSNYGYTF TGTGCCAGCAGCGTTCGGACAGCAAGCCTATCTAACTATGGCTACACCTTC
TRBJ1-2 - 14 TRBV14 - CASSQEGHNYGYTF TGTGCCAGCAGCCAAGAAGGGCATAACTATGGCTACACCTTC
TRBJ1-1 - 16 TRBV10-3 - CAISEVGHGPGTEAFF TGTGCCATCAGTGAGGTAGGACACGGCCCGGGCACTGAAGCTTTCTTT
TRBJ1-2 - 15 TRBV19 - CASMTSSRADRGYTF TGTGCCAGTATGACCTCTTCCAGGGCCGATCGCGGCTACACCTTC
TRBJ2-1 - 12 TRBV11-1 - CASSLNYNEQFF TGTGCCAGCAGCTTAAATTACAATGAGCAGTTCTTC
TRBJ1-5 TRBD1 14 TRBV5-4 once CASSAGQSNQPQHF TGTGCCAGCAGCGCGGGACAGTCCAATCAGCCCCAGCATTTT
TRBJ2-1 - 12 TRBV5-5 - CASIEGYNEQFF TGTGCCAGCATCGAGGGCTACAATGAGCAGTTCTTC
TRBJ1-5 TRBD1 16 TRBV4-1 few CASSPKPGGVNQPQHF TGCGCCAGCAGCCCGAAGCCAGGGGGAGTCAATCAGCCCCAGCATTTT
TRBJ1-2 - 13 TRBV10-1 few CASSEGQPYGYTF TGCGCCAGCAGTGAGGGACAGCCCTATGGCTACACCTTC
TRBJ1-1 - 14 TRBV2 - CASNYHPKNTEAFF TGTGCCAGCAATTACCACCCAAAGAACACTGAAGCTTTCTTT
TRBJ2-7 TRBD1 14 TRBV19 - CATQRDRATYEQYF TGTGCGACTCAACGGGACAGGGCCACCTACGAGCAGTACTTC
TRBJ1-1 - 15 TRBV27 - CASNPLGGGGTEAFF TGTGCCAGCAACCCCCTCGGAGGGGGAGGGACTGAAGCTTTCTTT
TRBJ2-3 - 14 TRBV7-3 - CASSLKGSGATQYF TGTGCCAGCAGCTTAAAAGGATCCGGGGCTACGCAGTATTTT
TRBJ1-3 - 13 TRBV7-9 few CASSPSGGNTIYF TGTGCCAGCAGCCCCAGCGGCGGAAACACCATATATTTT
TRBJ2-3 - 15 TRBV5-1 - CASSLSRAGTDTQYF TGCGCCAGCAGCTTGAGCAGGGCAGGCACAGATACGCAGTATTTT
TRBJ2-6 - 15 TRBV14 few CASSPIISGANVLTF TGTGCCAGCAGCCCAATCATCTCTGGGGCCAACGTCCTGACTTTC
TRBJ1-5 - 13 TRBV5-6 - CASSSWSNQPQHF TGTGCCAGCAGCTCCTGGAGCAATCAGCCCCAGCATTTT
TRBJ2-1 - 14 TRBV4-2 - CASSQERRAGEQFF TGTGCCAGCAGCCAAGAACGGCGGGCGGGTGAGCAGTTCTTC
TRBJ1-3 TRBD1 12 TRBV5-5 - CASSRQGYTIYF TGTGCCAGCAGCCGACAGGGATACACCATATATTTT
TRBJ1-4 - 13 TRBV19 - CASSTPGGEKLFF TGTGCCAGTAGTACACCCGGTGGGGAAAAACTGTTTTTT
TRBJ2-5 - 13 TRBV7-3 once CASSQLDRETQYF TGTGCCAGCAGCCAATTGGACAGAGAGACCCAGTACTTC
TRBJ1-5 - 16 TRBV30 few CAWSVRGWYSNQPQHF TGTGCCTGGAGTGTACGAGGTTGGTATAGCAATCAGCCCCAGCATTTT
TRBJ2-7 TRBD1 13 TRBV7-3 few CASSFLGQGEQYF TGTGCCAGCAGCTTTTTGGGACAGGGGGAGCAGTACTTC
TRBJ1-2 TRBD1 13 TRBV6-1 - CASSEGGQGLYTF TGTGCCAGCAGTGAAGGGGGACAGGGACTCTACACCTTC
TRBJ2-7 - 11 TRBV2 - CAGSESYEQYF TGTGCCGGCAGTGAATCCTACGAGCAGTACTTC
TRBJ2-5 TRBD1 16 TRBV7-2 - CASSPHIDRVGKTQYF TGTGCCAGCAGCCCCCACATAGACAGGGTAGGAAAGACCCAGTACTTC